Given below is one TCR beta chain in context. V gave up 0 bases and J gave up 6 bases, with 8 bases separating them. Germline loops: CDR1 MNHEY, CDR2 SMNVEV (reference sequence). This CDR3 spans 13 amino acids. The data belong to a study of blood T cell repertoires in COVID-19. Sequencing used immunoSEQ multiplex PCR; TCRdb keeps in-frame clones, though not all of them. Of under 450,000 clones listed, about 86% were seen once; the top ten hold less than 9%. This TCR derives from a woman aged 55 to 70 with COVID-19, enrolled during active disease. Sample: peripheral blood. This chain uses TRBV27 with TRBJ1-1; D unclear. CDR3 bases: TGTGCCAGCAGTTTATCCGCGTTGGCTGAAGCTTTCTTT. Translating gives CASSLSALAEAFF.